The entry that follows covers one TCR beta chain sequence. In germline, CDR1 is MGHDK, CDR2 SYGVNS. Trimming shortened V by 1 base and J by 4 bases, and 2 bases separated the two germline ends. The CDR3 covers 13 residues. Measured with immunoSEQ multiplex PCR; TCRdb has only the in-frame clones, and not every one. The sample gives 150,000 to 180,000 clones, roughly 94% of which show up once; approximately 5.5% is in the top ten. The data were obtained in a study of control samples from healthy donors and cancer patients. The sequenced sample was blood. This sequence joins TRBV25-1 and TRBJ1-6; the D is unclear. This receptor was taken from a middle-aged man in good health. CDR3 sequence reads: CASSEWYNSPLHF. CDR3 DNA: TGTGCCAGCAGTGAATGGTATAATTCACCCCTCCACTTT.